This record covers a single T cell receptor beta chain. Antigen specificity is unknown. This entry belongs to a study of cytomegalovirus exposure and HLA in healthy donors. As for the study in general: In an earlier analysis, 90 million to 130 million unique TCR beta sequences were found from 150 million to 200 million T cells. Study results and limitations: Diagnosis of cytomegalovirus status made by the classifier reportedly showed high specificity and sensitivity. An analysis done earlier found most TCR beta V segments productive about 90% or about 30% of the time.

From germline, CDR1 is SGHRS and CDR2 YFSETQ. This CDR3 is 15 amino acids long. Trimming took 4 bases from V and 4 from J, leaving 16 bases between them. A multiplex PCR was run with 60 Vbeta primers and 13 Jbeta primers. The assay was immunoSEQ multiplex PCR, and TCRdb's table has in-frame clones only and misses some. The profile shows over 150,000 clones, 60% to 85% of them singletons. The sequence was obtained from a man aged 25 to 40 in good health and CMV-seropositive. Sequencing was done on a sample of PBMCs. The genes are TRBV5-1 and TRBJ2-3; perhaps TRBD1 as D (6 bases). CDR3 nucleotides: TGCGCCAGCAGCGACTGGGACATTTGGGCAGATACGCAGTATTTT. Translating it yields CASSDWDIWADTQYF.